One sample yielded the 3 T cell receptor beta chains listed below, sequenced in a study of beta chain features in type 1 diabetes. The antigens these receptors bind are not known. Sequenced material consisted of expressed TCRB transcripts (all of the isolated RNA was reverse transcribed). Assay used: immunoSEQ multiplex PCR; TCRdb lists only in-frame clones, some missing. Here the sample spans fewer than 400,000 clones, roughly 9% being singletons. General study results and limits: In all four CD4+ subsets, TCRB CDR3 length was significantly, moderately reduced in type 1 diabetes.

The sample taken for sequencing was central memory CD4+ T cells from blood. All receptors derive from a man aged 25-45 years with type 1 diabetes.

The chain is built from TRBV29-1 and TRBJ2-7; 9 bases are a match to TRBD1. Trimming cost V 6 bases and J 6 bases; bases outside gene matches: 6. This CDR3 spans 12 amino acids. CDR1 and CDR2 (germline): SQVTM, ANQGSEA. In DNA, the CDR3 is TGCAGCGTAGGGGGACAGGGCCTCGAGCAGTACTTC. Translating it yields CSVGGQGLEQYF.

This clone was picked up a small number of times. The chain carries TRBV5-1 and TRBJ2-7, with D possibly matching TRBD2 (7 bases). Trimming pared 1 base from V and 4 bases from J, leaving 15 bases between. Germline V lookup: CDR1 SGHRS, CDR2 YFSETQ. The CDR3 spans 15 residues. Here the CDR3 reads CASSLSGGRVYEQYF. In nucleotides, the CDR3 is TGCGCCAGCAGCTTGTCCGGGGGGCGAGTTTACGAGCAGTACTTC.

CDR3 coding DNA: TGTGCCAGCAGCACTCGACAGGGGGCTAATTCACCCCTCCACTTT. Translated, it gives CASSTRQGANSPLHF. J is TRBJ1-6 and V is TRBV7-2; 10 bases agree with TRBD1. The germline gives CDR1 SGHTA, CDR2 FQGNSA. The junction had 4 bases not matched to a gene; V was cut back by 5 bases and J by 6 bases. CDR3 length: 15 residues.